The rows below give T cell receptor beta chains drawn from one sample of a study of blood T cell repertoires in COVID-19. The repertoire was sequenced with immunoSEQ multiplex PCR; TCRdb's copy has only in-frame clones and lacks some. Of about 160,000 clones detected, just under 85% appear once; the ten largest clones hold roughly 20%. Specimen: peripheral blood. These receptor sequences come from a woman at least 80 years old with acute or convalescent COVID-19. The CDR3 runs from the conserved cysteine through the conserved F or W. D genes are given only for firm matches. Only part of the rows carry a size: once, few, many, or a class if the clone is expanded.

d_gene: -
j_gene: TRBJ1-3
v_gene: TRBV3-1/TRBV3-2
abundance: -
CDR3aa: CASSQQGYGNTIYF
CDR3nt: TGTGCCAGCAGCCAGCAGGGCTATGGAAACACCATATATTTT

d_gene: -
j_gene: TRBJ2-7
v_gene: TRBV30
abundance: -
CDR3aa: CAWSPTGLFEQYF
CDR3nt: TGTGCCTGGAGTCCGACCGGACTATTCGAGCAGTACTTC

d_gene: -
j_gene: TRBJ1-6
v_gene: TRBV7-2
abundance: -
CDR3aa: CASSSDNSPLHF
CDR3nt: TGTGCCAGCAGCTCAGATAATTCACCCCTCCACTTT

d_gene: TRBD1
j_gene: TRBJ1-1
v_gene: TRBV6-5
abundance: -
CDR3aa: CASSYWTGADEAFF
CDR3nt: TGTGCCAGCAGTTACTGGACAGGGGCCGATGAAGCTTTCTTT

d_gene: -
j_gene: TRBJ1-2
v_gene: TRBV20-1
abundance: -
CDR3aa: CSASSVNYGYTF
CDR3nt: TGCAGTGCTAGTTCAGTTAACTATGGCTACACCTTC

d_gene: -
j_gene: TRBJ1-1
v_gene: TRBV7-6
abundance: -
CDR3aa: CASSYTVNTEAFF
CDR3nt: TGTGCCAGCAGCTATACGGTGAACACTGAAGCTTTCTTT

d_gene: -
j_gene: TRBJ1-2
v_gene: TRBV20-1
abundance: once
CDR3aa: CSALEGYGYTF
CDR3nt: TGCAGTGCTCTCGAGGGCTATGGCTACACCTTC

d_gene: -
j_gene: TRBJ1-2
v_gene: TRBV6-2/TRBV6-3
abundance: -
CDR3aa: CASSYGSYGYTF
CDR3nt: TGTGCCAGCAGTTATGGGAGCTATGGCTACACCTTC

d_gene: TRBD2
j_gene: TRBJ2-1
v_gene: TRBV6-5
abundance: -
CDR3aa: CASSYSAGGPYNEQFF
CDR3nt: TGTGCCAGCAGTTACTCGGCGGGAGGGCCCTACAATGAGCAGTTCTTC

d_gene: -
j_gene: TRBJ1-5
v_gene: TRBV2
abundance: -
CDR3aa: CASTNDKNQPQHF
CDR3nt: TGTGCCAGCACTAATGACAAGAATCAGCCCCAGCATTTT

d_gene: TRBD1
j_gene: TRBJ1-2
v_gene: TRBV7-6
abundance: -
CDR3aa: CASSLGTGYGNGYTF
CDR3nt: TGTGCCAGCAGCTTAGGGACAGGGTACGGGAATGGCTACACCTTC

d_gene: TRBD2
j_gene: TRBJ2-1
v_gene: TRBV11-3
abundance: once
CDR3aa: CASSLGGLAGNEQFF
CDR3nt: TGTGCCAGCAGCTTAGGGGGACTAGCGGGCAATGAGCAGTTCTTC

d_gene: TRBD2
j_gene: TRBJ2-7
v_gene: TRBV5-1
abundance: -
CDR3aa: CASSFTSGSYEQYF
CDR3nt: TGCGCCAGCAGCTTCACCAGCGGGAGCTACGAGCAGTACTTC

d_gene: TRBD1
j_gene: TRBJ1-1
v_gene: TRBV2
abundance: -
CDR3aa: CASGTGAGAFF
CDR3nt: TGTGCCAGCGGAACAGGGGCCGGGGCTTTCTTT

d_gene: TRBD1
j_gene: TRBJ2-7
v_gene: TRBV27
abundance: -
CDR3aa: CASSQYGLDRGAYEQYF
CDR3nt: TGTGCCAGCAGCCAATATGGTCTGGACAGGGGTGCCTACGAGCAGTACTTC

d_gene: -
j_gene: TRBJ1-1
v_gene: TRBV5-1
abundance: -
CDR3aa: CASSFTGGTEAFF
CDR3nt: TGCGCCAGCAGCTTCACAGGAGGGACTGAAGCTTTCTTT

d_gene: -
j_gene: TRBJ1-1
v_gene: TRBV2
abundance: -
CDR3aa: CASSAEVMNTEAFF
CDR3nt: TGTGCCAGCAGCGCTGAGGTCATGAACACTGAAGCTTTCTTT

d_gene: TRBD2
j_gene: TRBJ2-7
v_gene: TRBV27
abundance: -
CDR3aa: CASSWTSGSYEQYF
CDR3nt: TGTGCCAGCAGTTGGACTAGCGGCTCGTACGAGCAGTACTTC

d_gene: -
j_gene: TRBJ2-7
v_gene: TRBV11-2
abundance: -
CDR3aa: CASSLGGPRFEQYF
CDR3nt: TGTGCCAGCAGCTTGGGGGGGCCTAGGTTTGAGCAGTACTTC

d_gene: -
j_gene: TRBJ1-5
v_gene: TRBV6-5
abundance: -
CDR3aa: CASSYGAQGEQPQHF
CDR3nt: TGTGCCAGCAGTTACGGGGCACAGGGAGAACAGCCCCAGCATTTT

d_gene: TRBD1
j_gene: TRBJ1-3
v_gene: TRBV7-9
abundance: few
CDR3aa: CASSSSGQGSGNTIYF
CDR3nt: TGTGCCAGCAGCTCTTCGGGACAGGGCTCTGGAAACACCATATATTTT

d_gene: -
j_gene: TRBJ2-7
v_gene: TRBV5-1
abundance: few
CDR3aa: CASSLGPGSYEQYF
CDR3nt: TGCGCCAGCAGCTTGGGGCCAGGATCCTACGAGCAGTACTTC

d_gene: TRBD1
j_gene: TRBJ1-2
v_gene: TRBV7-9
abundance: -
CDR3aa: CASSQGAPRGYTF
CDR3nt: TGTGCCAGCAGCCAGGGGGCGCCGAGGGGCTACACCTTC

d_gene: -
j_gene: TRBJ1-3
v_gene: TRBV27
abundance: -
CDR3aa: CASSPDIGNTIYF
CDR3nt: TGTGCCAGCAGTCCTGACATTGGAAACACCATATATTTT

d_gene: TRBD1
j_gene: TRBJ2-7
v_gene: TRBV5-4
abundance: -
CDR3aa: CASSRDSGYYEQYF
CDR3nt: TGTGCCAGCAGCCGGGACAGCGGATACTACGAGCAGTACTTC

d_gene: -
j_gene: TRBJ2-1
v_gene: TRBV5-1
abundance: -
CDR3aa: CASSFGSYNEQFF
CDR3nt: TGCGCCAGCAGCTTCGGCTCCTACAATGAGCAGTTCTTC

d_gene: TRBD1
j_gene: TRBJ1-2
v_gene: TRBV19
abundance: -
CDR3aa: CASRRTGDYGYTF
CDR3nt: TGTGCCAGTAGACGGACAGGGGACTATGGCTACACCTTC

d_gene: -
j_gene: TRBJ1-5
v_gene: TRBV19
abundance: few
CDR3aa: CASTPIAQGGQPQHF
CDR3nt: TGTGCCAGTACCCCCATCGCCCAGGGAGGTCAGCCCCAGCATTTT

d_gene: -
j_gene: TRBJ1-1
v_gene: TRBV29-1
abundance: -
CDR3aa: CSVATTTYTEAFF
CDR3nt: TGCAGCGTTGCGACCACTACCTACACTGAAGCTTTCTTT

d_gene: -
j_gene: TRBJ2-7
v_gene: TRBV7-6
abundance: -
CDR3aa: CASSLGLSYEQYF
CDR3nt: TGTGCCAGCAGCTTAGGCCTATCCTACGAGCAGTACTTC

d_gene: TRBD1
j_gene: TRBJ1-2
v_gene: TRBV19
abundance: -
CDR3aa: CATNGGGADYGYTF
CDR3nt: TGTGCCACAAATGGAGGGGGCGCGGACTATGGCTACACCTTC

d_gene: TRBD1
j_gene: TRBJ1-2
v_gene: TRBV4-1
abundance: -
CDR3aa: CASSPPLTGPTYGYTF
CDR3nt: TGCGCCAGCAGCCCCCCGTTGACAGGGCCCACCTATGGCTACACCTTC

d_gene: TRBD2
j_gene: TRBJ2-1
v_gene: TRBV4-3
abundance: once
CDR3aa: CASSQGRRTSGSQRDNEQFF
CDR3nt: TGCGCCAGCAGCCAAGGGAGGCGGACTAGCGGGAGTCAAAGGGACAATGAGCAGTTCTTC

d_gene: -
j_gene: TRBJ1-1
v_gene: TRBV11-2
abundance: few
CDR3aa: CASRRLSGVNTEAFF
CDR3nt: TGTGCCAGCAGAAGATTGTCGGGTGTGAACACTGAAGCTTTCTTT

d_gene: TRBD1
j_gene: TRBJ1-1
v_gene: TRBV11-2
abundance: -
CDR3aa: CASSVGTGGMNTEAFF
CDR3nt: TGTGCCAGCAGCGTCGGGACAGGGGGGATGAACACTGAAGCTTTCTTT

d_gene: TRBD1
j_gene: TRBJ2-7
v_gene: TRBV2
abundance: -
CDR3aa: CARRERGKDRDSYEQYF
CDR3nt: TGTGCCAGACGCGAGAGGGGAAAGGACAGGGACTCCTACGAGCAGTACTTC

d_gene: -
j_gene: TRBJ2-3
v_gene: TRBV6-1
abundance: -
CDR3aa: CASSESRSRYATDTQYF
CDR3nt: TGTGCCAGCAGTGAGAGTAGGAGTCGGTATGCAACAGATACGCAGTATTTT

d_gene: -
j_gene: TRBJ1-1
v_gene: TRBV11-2
abundance: -
CDR3aa: CASSQTVGPEAFF
CDR3nt: TGTGCCAGCAGCCAGACAGTTGGCCCTGAAGCTTTCTTT